The sequence of this TCR beta chain was determined in a study of shared clonotypes between healthy human individuals. About the research overall: In total, the donors were a couple of women and three men aged 18 to 49. Broader study findings: Donors were few, which limited the genetic and exposure-history diversity represented. Sample collection involved blood only; tissue repertoires are likely different.

In this sample, this clone turned up once. Its antigen is unidentified. TCRdb's copy holds only in-frame clones and misses some; the assay was immunoSEQ multiplex PCR. This sample yields 520,000 or so clones, of which less than 85% are seen a single time; 10% to 15% belongs to the top ten. This CDR3 contains 14 residues. V lost 5 bases and J lost 4; bases outside the gene matches: 8. Germline V lookup: CDR1 SNHLY, CDR2 FYNNEI. This TCR was sampled from a woman aged 40 to 50 in good health. Some clones in this sample may be carry-over from other donors' samples. Sequences were obtained from PBMCs. The rearrangement joins TRBV2 to TRBJ2-7; 7 positions match TRBD2. This CDR3 is CASSLGLEGYEQYF. For the CDR3, the DNA is TGTGCCAGCAGTCTAGGACTAGAGGGATACGAGCAGTACTTC. Full variable domain (rest looked up from reference TRBV2 and TRBJ2-7): EPEVTQTPSHQVTQMGQEVILRCVPISNHLYFYWYRQILGQKVEFLVSFYNNEISEKSEIFDDQFSVERPDGSNFTLKIRSTKLEDSAMYFCASSLGLEGYEQYFGPGTRLTVT.